This T cell receptor beta chain was captured by sequencing in a study of beta chain features in type 1 diabetes. Germline V gene data show CDR1 as MNHNY and CDR2 as SVGAGI (reference sequence). Trimming left V 7 bases short and J 0 bases short, with 11 bases between. The length of the CDR3 is 14 residues. The collection from each donor was one heparinised blood draw averaging around 0.11 L. All of the isolated RNA was reverse transcribed, so expressed TCRB transcripts were sequenced. Deep immunoSEQ sequencing covered naive, central memory and regulatory T cell samples. Measured with immunoSEQ multiplex PCR; TCRdb has only the in-frame clones, and not every one. The table includes a few hundred thousand clones, about a tenth detected once. Overall study findings and caveats: Sampled from patients, naive, central memory and Treg TCRB repertoires appeared more similar than those sampled from healthy donors.

On this clone: The antigen remains unidentified.

This clonotype originated in a man aged 18 to 35 in good health. The sample comprised central memory CD4+ T cells from blood. This rearrangement joins TRBV6-6 to TRBJ2-3; D may match TRBD1 or TRBD2 (5 bases each). In DNA form, the CDR3 reads TGTGCCAGCAAAGGGACGGTTAGCACAGATACGCAGTATTTT. Translated: CASKGTVSTDTQYF.